These 32 T cell receptor beta chains were all obtained from the same sample, sequenced in a study of blood T cell repertoires in COVID-19 (dated by TCRdb to the early 2020s). Library preparation employed the immunoSEQ multiplex PCR assay. TCRdb carries this immuneACCESS record with in-frame sequences only. Its versions omit some clonotypes, under half of them owing to an unresolved V gene in the studies checked, with the rest unexplained. For this sample there are fewer than 150,000 clones; roughly four fifths appear just once. The ten largest account for about a sixth of the sample. Sequencing was performed on PBMCs or T cells enriched from blood (not recorded which). These receptors were obtained from a man in his thirties or forties who had recovered from COVID-19.

The rearrangement uses TRBV2 and TRBJ2-3, with 10 bases fitting TRBD2. J was trimmed by 1 base and V by 4 bases; bases with no gene match: 5. This CDR3 has 16 amino acids. Germline V gives CDR1 SNHLY, CDR2 FYNNEI. As DNA, the CDR3 is TGTGCCAGCAGTGGGACTAGCGGAGGTGGCACAGATACGCAGTATTTT. Its protein is CASSGTSGGGTDTQYF.

The chain joins TRBV27 to TRBJ1-5; D is uncertain. Trimming took 6 bases from V and 5 from J, leaving 17 bases between them. CDR1 MNHEY and CDR2 SMNVEV come from the germline V gene (reference sequence). The CDR3 runs 15 residues. The CDR3 spells CASSLRSGAYQPQHF. The CDR3 nucleotides are TGTGCCAGCAGCTTAAGGTCAGGTGCTTATCAGCCCCAGCATTTT.

This chain connects TRBV19 to TRBJ2-7; 13 nucleotides align to TRBD2. CDR3 length: 15 residues. The V segment lost 5 bases and the J segment 2 bases; nucleotides outside the gene matches: 3. Per the germline V gene, CDR1 is LNHDA and CDR2 is SQIVND (reference sequence). In nucleotides, the CDR3 is TGTGCCAGTAGTGTTGGACTAGCGGGAGCCTACGAGCAGTACTTC. Protein sequence: CASSVGLAGAYEQYF.

The V gene is TRBV7-9, the J gene TRBJ2-3, with 10 bases lining up with TRBD2. The CDR3 runs 17 residues. V shed 1 base, J shed 2 bases, and the junction held 6 bases outside the gene matches. Germline V CDR1 and CDR2: SEHNR, FQNEAQ (reference sequence). CDR3: CASSLEVAGGHTDTQYF. In DNA form, the CDR3 reads TGTGCCAGCAGCTTAGAGGTAGCGGGGGGCCACACAGATACGCAGTATTTT.

V is TRBV6-5 and J is TRBJ1-2; 8 bases fit TRBD1. Germline assignment: CDR1 MNHEY and CDR2 SVGAGI. Trimming at V came to 10 bases and at J to 3 bases, leaving 7 bases not matched to a gene. CDR3 length: 13 residues. The CDR3 sequence is CATGQGGDYGYTF. In DNA form, the CDR3 reads TGTGCCACCGGACAGGGAGGGGACTATGGCTACACCTTC.

In this sample, this clone turned up once. The V call is TRBV29-1, the J call TRBJ1-2; TRBD1 agrees at 7 bases. The CDR3 extends over 12 amino acids. Per the germline V gene, CDR1 is SQVTM and CDR2 is ANQGSEA. The trim removed 7 bases at V and 9 bases at J, leaving 11 bases unmatched. For the CDR3, the DNA is TGCAGCGCTTCGGACAGGCTTGGGCGCTACACCTTC. Its translation: CSASDRLGRYTF. Full variable domain (remainder filled in from reference TRBV29-1 and TRBJ1-2): SAVISQKPSRDICQRGTSLTIQCQVDSQVTMMFWYRQQPGQSLTLIATANQGSEATYESGFVIDKFPISRPNLTFSTLTVSNMSPEDSSIYLCSASDRLGRYTFGSGTRLTVV.

This chain links TRBV29-1 with TRBJ1-1; 8 bases agree with TRBD1. Germline V gene sequence: CDR1 SQVTM, CDR2 ANQGSEA. The CDR3 runs 13 residues. Trimming removed 5 bases from V and 8 bases from J; junction bases left unmatched: 10. This chain's CDR3 is CSVILTGAAEAFF. CDR3 in DNA: TGCAGCGTTATATTGACAGGGGCGGCGGAAGCTTTCTTT.

This clone appeared once. This sequence joins TRBV5-1 and TRBJ2-7; TRBD2 agrees at 7 bases. The CDR3 is 15 amino acids. Germline lookup yields CDR1 SGHRS and CDR2 YFSETQ. V shed 5 bases, J shed 5 bases, and the junction held 13 bases outside the gene matches. The CDR3 sequence is CASSGREGRKNEQYF. In DNA form, the CDR3 reads TGCGCCAGCAGTGGGAGGGAGGGCCGAAAGAACGAGCAGTACTTC.

The chain joins TRBV12-5 to TRBJ1-5; perhaps TRBD1 as D (6 bases). V was shortened by 1 base and J by 3 bases, with 10 bases between the two germline ends. The CDR3 length is 15 residues. Germline lookup yields CDR1 LGHNT and CDR2 FRNRAP. DNA for the CDR3: TGTGCTAGTGGTTTGGGACAGGCTCCCAATCAGCCCCAGCATTTT. Its protein is CASGLGQAPNQPQHF.

The chain combines TRBV7-2 with TRBJ1-4; 7 positions match TRBD1. The CDR3 length is 15 residues. Germline V gene sequence: CDR1 SGHTA, CDR2 FQGNSA. After removal of 6 bases from V and 8 bases from J, the junction contained 12 bases not matched to a gene. For the CDR3, the DNA is TGTGCCAGCAGTTTCCAAAAGGGGGCTAGGGAAAAACTGTTTTTT. Amino acids: CASSFQKGAREKLFF.

This clone showed up just once. The J gene is TRBJ2-7, the V gene TRBV5-1; TRBD1 agrees at 8 bases. The CDR3 length is 14 residues. V lost 6 bases, J lost 6 bases, and 11 bases stayed unmatched. Germline V gives CDR1 SGHRS, CDR2 YFSETQ. The CDR3 protein is CASMWEDRVGEQYF. The CDR3, as DNA: TGCGCCAGCATGTGGGAGGACAGGGTGGGCGAGCAGTACTTC.

The CDR3 coding sequence is TGCGCCAGCAGCTTGGAGGCTAGCGGGAGCCCGGGGACCCAGTACTTC. Its translation: CASSLEASGSPGTQYF. The chain employs TRBV5-1 and TRBJ2-5; 10 bases fit TRBD2. This CDR3 contains 16 residues. CDR1 and CDR2 (germline): SGHRS, YFSETQ. J gave up 7 bases and V 0 bases, and 9 bases lay outside the gene matches.

CDR3 sequence: CASSLGLAGGTGELFF. The CDR3 DNA reads as TGCGCCAGCAGCTTGGGGCTAGCGGGGGGCACCGGGGAGCTGTTTTTT. This rearrangement joins TRBV5-1 to TRBJ2-2; 11 nucleotides line up with TRBD2. Trimming took 0 bases from V and 4 from J; bases not matched to a gene: 2. CDR1 and CDR2 (germline): SGHRS, YFSETQ. The CDR3 sequence is 16 residues long. Full variable domain (missing parts from reference TRBV5-1 and TRBJ2-2): KAGVTQTPRYLIKTRGQQVTLSCSPISGHRSVSWYQQTPGQGLQFLFEYFSETQRNKGNFPGRFSGRQFSNSRSEMNVSTLELGDSALYLCASSLGLAGGTGELFFGEGSRLTVL.

This chain links TRBV11-2 with TRBJ2-1, with D tentatively TRBD2 (5 bases). The V end was cut by 6 bases, the J end by 6 bases, with 12 bases between. CDR1 and CDR2 from the germline V gene are SGHAT and FQNNGV. The CDR3 totals 13 residues. The CDR3 loop is CASRIRGSNEQFF. The CDR3 coding sequence is TGTGCCAGCAGGATTCGGGGTAGCAATGAGCAGTTCTTC. The full variable domain, with the rest looked up from reference TRBV11-2 and TRBJ2-1, is EAGVAQSPRYKIIEKRQSVAFWCNPISGHATLYWYQQILGQGPKLLIQFQNNGVVDDSQLPKDRFSAERLKGVDSTLKIQPAKLEDSAVYLCASRIRGSNEQFFGPGTRLTVL.

This clone was counted between two and nine times. The CDR3 nucleotides read TGTGCCAGCAGCCAAGCGGGGTTCGCCGGGGAGACCCAGTACTTC. Protein: CASSQAGFAGETQYF. This chain joins TRBV3-1 (or the pseudogene TRBV3-2) and TRBJ2-5, with D possibly being TRBD2 (5 bases). Germline assignment: CDR1 LGHDT and CDR2 YNNKEL (reference sequence). Trimming cost V 1 base and J 5 bases, with 14 bases left between them. The CDR3 runs to 15 residues.

The chain is built from TRBV29-1 and TRBJ2-7, with D possibly TRBD1 on 7 matching bases. CDR1 and CDR2 from the germline V gene are SQVTM and ANQGSEA. Trimming stripped 4 bases from V and 2 bases from J, with 15 bases between. The CDR3 totals 14 residues. Here the CDR3 reads CSVGGQGGPYEQYF. The DNA for the CDR3 is TGCAGCGTTGGGGGGCAGGGGGGTCCCTACGAGCAGTACTTC.

This sequence joins TRBV19 and TRBJ2-1; 8 bases fit TRBD2. There are 16 residues in the CDR3. Looked up from germline, CDR1 is LNHDA and CDR2 is SQIVND (reference sequence). After removal of 1 base from V and 2 bases from J, the junction contained 4 bases not matched to a gene. DNA for the CDR3: TGTGCCAGTAGTATAGCCGGGACTAGTCCCTACAATGAGCAGTTCTTC. Translated, it gives CASSIAGTSPYNEQFF. The full variable domain, rest sourced from reference TRBV19 and TRBJ2-1, is DGGITQSPKYLFRKEGQNVTLSCEQNLNHDAMYWYRQDPGQGLRLIYYSQIVNDFQKGDIAEGYSVSREKKESFPLTVTSAQKNPTAFYLCASSIAGTSPYNEQFFGPGTRLTVL.

The J gene is TRBJ2-5, the V gene TRBV5-1; 14 positions agree with TRBD2. This CDR3 is 16 amino acids long. V lost 4 bases, J lost 5 bases, and 7 bases stayed unmatched. In germline, CDR1 is SGHRS, CDR2 YFSETQ. CDR3 sequence: CASSMTSGRAFETQYF. Here the CDR3 DNA reads TGCGCCAGCAGCATGACTAGCGGGAGGGCCTTCGAGACCCAGTACTTC.

The chain has TRBV5-3 and TRBJ2-7; D possibly corresponds to TRBD2 (5 bases). TRBV5-3 is identified as an open reading frame with a role that is uncertain. The CDR3 totals 11 residues. The V end was cut by 6 bases, the J end by 6 bases, with 10 bases between. CDR3 DNA sequence: TGTGCCAGAATAGCGCCGAGCGAGCAGTACGTC. Translating it yields CARIAPSEQYV.

This chain connects TRBV2 to TRBJ2-3; TRBD1 aligns across 10 bases. The J segment lost 3 bases and the V segment lost 8 bases, leaving 5 bases of the junction unmatched. CDR3 length: 14 amino acids. Germline CDR1 reads SNHLY; CDR2 reads FYNNEI. This CDR3 is CASGTGVGTDTQYF. For the CDR3, the DNA is TGTGCCAGCGGGACAGGGGTCGGTACAGATACGCAGTATTTT.

The rearrangement links TRBV5-6 to TRBJ1-1; TRBD1 might be the D (5 bases). This CDR3 comprises 16 residues. The V end was cut by 3 bases, the J end by 0 bases, with 15 bases between. Germline loops: CDR1 SGHDT, CDR2 YYEEEE. Written as DNA, the CDR3 is TGTGCCAGCAGCTATGATGGGCAGGGCATGAACACTGAAGCTTTCTTT. This translates into CASSYDGQGMNTEAFF.

The rearrangement joins TRBV9 to TRBJ2-2; 8 positions match TRBD1. In germline, CDR1 is SGDLS, CDR2 YYNGEE. The CDR3 loop spans 18 amino acids. Trimming removed 4 bases from V and 7 bases from J; junction bases left unmatched: 18. CDR3 region: CASSRIPLDRGWVGELFF. In DNA, the CDR3 is TGTGCCAGCAGCCGCATTCCACTCGACAGGGGATGGGTCGGGGAGCTGTTTTTT.

This clone appeared a few times. This rearrangement joins TRBV3-1 (or the pseudogene TRBV3-2) to TRBJ2-1, with TRBD2 identical over 13 bases. Trimming took 7 bases from V and 5 from J; bases not matched to a gene: 5. The CDR3 is 15 residues long. Germline assignment: CDR1 LGHDT and CDR2 YNNKEL (reference sequence). CDR3 sequence (DNA): TGTGCCAGCACCCGAGGGACTAGCGGGAACAATGAGCAGTTCTTC. Translation: CASTRGTSGNNEQFF.

The V and J genes are TRBV14 and TRBJ1-4, with 9 bases matching TRBD1. The CDR3 loop spans 15 amino acids. Germline trimming cut 6 bases from V and 1 base from J; bases unmatched to any gene: 3. Per the germline V gene, CDR1 is SGHDN and CDR2 is FVKESK. The DNA of the CDR3 is TGTGCCAGCAGGAAGACAGGGGGAACTAATGAAAAACTGTTTTTT. It codes for CASRKTGGTNEKLFF. Drawing the rest from reference TRBV14 and TRBJ1-4, the complete variable domain is EAGVTQFPSHSVIEKGQTVTLRCDPISGHDNLYWYRRVMGKEIKFLLHFVKESKQDESGMPNNRFLAERTGGTYSTLKVQPAELEDSGVYFCASRKTGGTNEKLFFGSGTQLSVL.

V and J are TRBV18 and TRBJ2-5; a possible D gene is TRBD1 (6 bases). The CDR3 contains 14 residues. Trimming took off 2 bases at V and 0 bases at J, with 7 bases between the two ends. The germline V gene encodes CDR1 KGHSH and CDR2 LQKENI. The CDR3 here is CASSPRDNQETQYF. For the CDR3, the DNA is TGTGCCAGCTCACCAAGGGACAACCAAGAGACCCAGTACTTC.

The chain is built from TRBV19 and TRBJ2-3, with D perhaps TRBD1 (6 bases). CDR1 LNHDA and CDR2 SQIVND come from the germline V gene (reference sequence). Trimming took off 8 bases at V and 1 base at J, with 16 bases between the two ends. The CDR3 runs 15 residues. The CDR3 loop is CASAKKGDGTDTQYF. For the CDR3, the DNA is TGTGCCAGTGCGAAAAAGGGGGATGGCACAGATACGCAGTATTTT.

About this clone itself: This CDR3 is also generated by other DNA sequences in the sample. The chain has TRBV9 and TRBJ2-2; D gene unclear. The germline V gene has CDR1 SGDLS and CDR2 YYNGEE. The CDR3 is 13 amino acids. Trimming pared 2 bases from V and 5 bases from J, leaving 7 bases between. The CDR3 spells CASSVGVTGELFF. The CDR3 DNA follows: TGTGCCAGCAGCGTCGGAGTAACCGGGGAGCTGTTTTTT.

V usage is TRBV27 and J usage is TRBJ2-1; D remains unclear. V was shortened by 8 bases and J by 0 bases, with 14 bases between the two germline ends. The CDR3 loop spans 15 amino acids. The germline gives CDR1 MNHEY, CDR2 SMNVEV (reference sequence). The CDR3 nucleotides read TGTGCCAGCTGCACAGCCTCCAGCTCCTACAATGAGCAGTTCTTC. Translation: CASCTASSSYNEQFF.

V usage is TRBV19 and J usage is TRBJ2-7; D is possibly TRBD1 (5 bases). Germline V gene lookup returns CDR1 LNHDA and CDR2 SQIVND (reference sequence). CDR3 length equals 14 residues. V dropped 3 bases and J dropped 0 bases, with 9 bases sitting between them. For the CDR3, the DNA is TGTGCCAGTAGTATGGGTGGGGCCTCCTACGAGCAGTACTTC. It codes for CASSMGGASYEQYF.

The DNA of the CDR3 is TGTGCCAGCAGTCCCGACAGTTATGGCTACACCTTC. Amino acid sequence: CASSPDSYGYTF. The chain uses TRBV2 and TRBJ1-2, with D perhaps matching TRBD1 (5 bases). The CDR3 contains 12 residues. Trimming shortened V by 5 bases and J by 5 bases, and 9 bases separated the two germline ends. CDR1 is SNHLY, CDR2 FYNNEI, per germline.

CDR3 coding DNA: TGCAGCGTTGGGACAGGGGATCGCTACACCTTC. Its translation: CSVGTGDRYTF. This rearrangement joins TRBV29-1 to TRBJ1-2; TRBD1 matches 9 bases. Germline V gene sequence: CDR1 SQVTM, CDR2 ANQGSEA. CDR3 length equals 11 residues. The junction had 3 bases not matched to a gene; V was cut back by 4 bases and J by 9 bases.

The CDR3 DNA follows: TGTGCCAGCAGCGTACTGGGGACTAGCGGGGGGGCCTACGAGCAGTACGTC. Its protein product is CASSVLGTSGGAYEQYV. The chain combines TRBV7-8 with TRBJ2-7, with 16 bases that match TRBD2. Germline trimming cut 5 bases from V and 2 bases from J; bases unmatched to any gene: 6. Germline values: CDR1 SGHVS, CDR2 FQNEAQ. The CDR3 spans 17 residues.